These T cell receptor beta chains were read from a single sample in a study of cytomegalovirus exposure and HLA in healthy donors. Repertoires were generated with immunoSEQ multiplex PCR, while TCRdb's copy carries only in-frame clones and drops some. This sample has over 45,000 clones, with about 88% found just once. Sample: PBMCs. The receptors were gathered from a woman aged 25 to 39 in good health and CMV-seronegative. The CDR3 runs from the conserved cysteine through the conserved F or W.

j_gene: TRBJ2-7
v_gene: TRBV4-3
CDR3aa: CASSQDKDSSYEQYF

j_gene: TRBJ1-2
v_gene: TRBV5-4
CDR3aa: CASSLAGANYGYTF

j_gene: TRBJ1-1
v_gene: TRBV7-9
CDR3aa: CAIPGTDEAFF

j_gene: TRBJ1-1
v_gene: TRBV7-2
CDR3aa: CASSLEAGVGGTEAFF

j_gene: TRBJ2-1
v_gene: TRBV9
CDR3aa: CASSARLAGAYNEQFF

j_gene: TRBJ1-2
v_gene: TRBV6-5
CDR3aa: CASSPRGRTNYGYTF

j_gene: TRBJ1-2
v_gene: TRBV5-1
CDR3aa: CASSPSGDGYTF

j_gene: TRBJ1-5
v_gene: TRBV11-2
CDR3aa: CASSLNSPGPQHF

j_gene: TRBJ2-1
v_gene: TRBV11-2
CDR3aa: CASSLDRTGLFYNEQFF

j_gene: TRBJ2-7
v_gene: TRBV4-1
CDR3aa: CASSLGTEKPYEQYF

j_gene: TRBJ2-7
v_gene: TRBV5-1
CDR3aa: CASSPLAGGPEEQYF

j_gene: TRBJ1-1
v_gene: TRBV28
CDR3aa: CASSLPLSAEAFF

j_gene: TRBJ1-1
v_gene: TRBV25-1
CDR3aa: CATTQGMGTEAFF

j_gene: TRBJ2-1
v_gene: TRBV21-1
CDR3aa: CASLQKETSGRTPSSYNEQFF

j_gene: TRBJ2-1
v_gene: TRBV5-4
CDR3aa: CASSSQRGAYNEQFF

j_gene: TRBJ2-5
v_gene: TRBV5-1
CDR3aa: CASSLSGGEQETQYF

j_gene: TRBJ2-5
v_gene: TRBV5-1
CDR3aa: CASSLDTGYQETQYF

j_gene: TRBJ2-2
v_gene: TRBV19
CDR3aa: CASSISAGLNTGELFF